Presented here are 8 T cell receptor beta chains from one specimen sequenced in a study of cytomegalovirus exposure and HLA in healthy donors listed by TCRdb under 2017. To prepare the library, the immunoSEQ multiplex PCR assay was applied. For the multiplex PCR, a mixture combining 60 forward primers for TCR Vbeta segments and 13 reverse primers for TCR Jbeta segments was used. TCRdb stores this immuneACCESS table with in-frame sequences only. Part of the clones is absent; in the studies checked, under half of the shortfall reflects unresolved V genes, and no reason is known for the rest. Across this sample there are approximately 86,000 clones, with 76% seen only once. The ten largest clones take up approximately 3% of the sample. Sequences were obtained from PBMCs. The receptors come from a middle-aged man in good health and CMV-seronegative.

The V and J genes are TRBV5-1 and TRBJ2-7, with 10 bases lining up with TRBD1. Unmatched junction bases numbered 3, after V lost 4 bases and J lost 5 bases. Germline V gene sequence: CDR1 SGHRS, CDR2 YFSETQ. The CDR3 is 13 amino acids. DNA for the CDR3: TGCGCCAGCAGCGCCGGGACAGGGGACGAGCAGTACTTC. Translating gives CASSAGTGDEQYF.

The V gene is TRBV5-6, the J gene TRBJ2-7, with TRBD2 identical over 10 bases. The ends lost 0 bases at V and 6 bases at J; junction bases unmatched: 6. CDR3 length equals 15 residues. Germline values: CDR1 SGHDT, CDR2 YYEEEE. CDR3: CASSLDGTSDREQYF. The CDR3 DNA is TGTGCCAGCAGCTTGGACGGGACTAGCGATCGCGAGCAGTACTTC.

The V call is TRBV4-3, the J call TRBJ1-1; D remains ambiguous. Trimming cost V 1 base and J 4 bases, with 13 bases left between them. This CDR3 is built from 15 residues. Germline CDR1 and CDR2: LGHNA and YSLEER. CDR3: CASSQGSRVLTEAFF. CDR3 sequence (DNA): TGCGCCAGCAGCCAAGGTTCCCGGGTCCTCACTGAAGCTTTCTTT.

V gene TRBV6-1 combines with J gene TRBJ1-1; D perhaps matches TRBD1 (5 bases). Germline values: CDR1 MNHNS, CDR2 SASEGT. The CDR3 is made up of 13 amino acids. The V end was cut by 8 bases, the J end by 1 base, with 11 bases between. The CDR3 protein is CASGGTKNTEAFF. DNA of the CDR3: TGTGCCAGCGGTGGGACTAAGAACACTGAAGCTTTCTTT.

The chain uses TRBV7-8 and TRBJ2-7; D might be TRBD2 (5 bases). V lost 4 bases to trimming and J lost 0 bases, with 13 bases between them. CDR1 and CDR2 (germline): SGHVS, FQNEAQ. The CDR3 is made up of 15 amino acids. CDR3 DNA sequence: TGTGCCAGCAGCTGGAGGCAAGAAGCCTCCTACGAGCAGTACTTC. Its protein is CASSWRQEASYEQYF.

This clone was seen more than once but under ten times. The chain recombines TRBV4-3 with TRBJ2-2; TRBD2 might be the D (6 bases). CDR1 and CDR2 from the germline V gene are LGHNA and YSLEER. The V end lost 1 base, the J end lost 1 base, and 10 bases lay between the germline ends. The CDR3 contains 16 residues. The CDR3 region has the DNA TGCGCCAGCAGCCAAGCCAGGAGGGGGAACACCGGGGAGCTGTTTTTT. Its translation is CASSQARRGNTGELFF.

The genes are TRBV9 and TRBJ1-1; 10 bases fit TRBD1. J lost 0 bases, V lost 4 bases, and 9 bases had no gene match. There are 17 residues in the CDR3. The V gene's germline CDR1 is SGDLS and CDR2 YYNGEE. The CDR3 DNA sequence: TGTGCCAGCAGCCCAGAGGGGGACAGGGGCTTGAACACTGAAGCTTTCTTT. Protein product: CASSPEGDRGLNTEAFF.

This chain joins TRBV9 and TRBJ2-1, with 7 bases aligning to TRBD1. Germline CDR1 is SGDLS and CDR2 is YYNGEE. The CDR3 consists of 15 residues. J lost 5 bases, V lost 0 bases, and 5 bases had no gene match. The CDR3 DNA is TGTGCCAGCAGCGTAGTAATGGGACAGCACAATGAGCAGTTCTTC. Translated: CASSVVMGQHNEQFF.